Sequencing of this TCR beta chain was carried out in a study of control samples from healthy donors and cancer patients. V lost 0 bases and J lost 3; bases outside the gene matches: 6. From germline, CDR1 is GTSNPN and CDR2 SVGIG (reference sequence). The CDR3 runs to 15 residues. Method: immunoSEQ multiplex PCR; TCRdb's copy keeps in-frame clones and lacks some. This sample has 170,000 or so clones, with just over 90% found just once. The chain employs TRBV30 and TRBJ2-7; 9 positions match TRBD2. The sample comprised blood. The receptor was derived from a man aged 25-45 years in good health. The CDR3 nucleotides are TGTGCCTGGAGTGTACGAGCGGGAGGTATCTACGAGCAGTACTTC. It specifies CAWSVRAGGIYEQYF.